The sequence of this T cell receptor (beta chain) was determined in a study of Ad26.COV2.S vaccination and SARS-CoV-2 variants. Study-wide background: By the intramuscular route, Ad26.COV2.S was given once, or twice 56 days apart.

Clones were read by immunoSEQ multiplex PCR, and TCRdb kept only the in-frame ones, dropping some. In the table there are roughly 320,000 clones, around four fifths of which are singletons. This clone has only a few counts. CDR1 is SGHKS and CDR2 is YYEKEE in the germline V gene (reference sequence). J lost 3 bases, V lost 4 bases, and 6 bases had no gene match. The CDR3 is 16 residues long. Treatment meaning: approximately 18 received Ad26.COV2.S at low or high dose, single or two shots; about 5 received placebo; per-sample allocation not given. The study sampled participants on day 63 after the first vaccine or placebo injection.

The chain carries TRBV5-5 and TRBJ2-1; 11 nucleotides agree with TRBD1. The sequencing here drew on peripheral blood, taken in a trial of Ad26.COV2.S vaccine versus placebo. The source of this sequence is a person between 18 and 59 years old who received the Ad26.COV2.S COVID-19 vaccine or a placebo. For the CDR3, the DNA is TGTGCCAGCAGCCCTATAGGGACAGGGGGCTACAATGAGCAGTTCTTC. Translated, it gives CASSPIGTGGYNEQFF. Full variable domain (rest looked up from reference TRBV5-5 and TRBJ2-1): DAGVTQSPTHLIKTRGQQVTLRCSPISGHKSVSWYQQVLGQGPQFIFQYYEKEERGRGNFPDRFSARQFPNYSSELNVNALLLGDSALYLCASSPIGTGGYNEQFFGPGTRLTVL.